This T cell receptor (beta chain) was recovered during a study of T-cell memory formation after mild COVID-19. Findings and caveats of the study: In pre-infection memory, a portion of responding clones appeared, which suggested that cross-reactive memory joined.

MiXCR was run by TCRdb on the 5' RACE reads, yielding one entry per CDR3 protein. The sample consists of roughly 450,000 distinct CDR3 sequences, more than 15% of them appearing once. Regarding this clonotype: What it binds is unknown.

Sequences were obtained from PBMCs or a T cell subset sorted from them (not recorded which). The clonotype comes from a man aged 18 to 30 who had mild COVID-19 (a few samples of this study predate the infection). Cell type and time point are not known.

CDR3 sequence reads: CASSRQGRGTDTQYF. The CDR3 DNA is TGTGCCAGCAGCCGCCAGGGTAGGGGCACAGATACGCAGTATTTT. The V gene is TRBV7-9, the J gene TRBJ2-3; a weak D match, TRBD1 (5 bases). Germline assignment: CDR1 SEHNR and CDR2 FQNEAQ (reference sequence). This CDR3 has 15 amino acids. Between the trimmed V and J ends, which lost 5 bases and 1 base, there was a span of 13 bases. Variable domain in full (rest from reference TRBV7-9 and TRBJ2-3): DTGVSQNPRHKITKRGQNVTFRCDPISEHNRLYWYRQTLGQGPEFLTYFQNEAQLEKSRLLSDRFSAERPKGSFSTLEIQRTEQGDSAMYLCASSRQGRGTDTQYFGPGTRLTVL.